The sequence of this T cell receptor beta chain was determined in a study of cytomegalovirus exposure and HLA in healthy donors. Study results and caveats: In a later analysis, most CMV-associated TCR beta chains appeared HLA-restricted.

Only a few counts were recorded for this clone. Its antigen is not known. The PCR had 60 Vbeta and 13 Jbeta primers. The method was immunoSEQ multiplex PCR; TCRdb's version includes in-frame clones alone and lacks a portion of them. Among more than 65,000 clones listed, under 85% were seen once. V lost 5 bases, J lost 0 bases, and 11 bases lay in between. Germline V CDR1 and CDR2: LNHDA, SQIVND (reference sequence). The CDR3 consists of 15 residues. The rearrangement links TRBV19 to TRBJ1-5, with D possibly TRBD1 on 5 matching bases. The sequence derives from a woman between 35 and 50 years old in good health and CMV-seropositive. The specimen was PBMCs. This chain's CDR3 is CASSGGEGSNQPQHF. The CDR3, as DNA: TGTGCCAGTAGTGGAGGGGAGGGTAGCAATCAGCCCCAGCATTTT.